The 5 T cell receptor beta chains reported below all come from one sample, sequenced in a study of cytomegalovirus exposure and HLA in healthy donors (dated by TCRdb to the late 2010s). To prepare the library, the immunoSEQ multiplex PCR assay was applied. For the multiplex PCR, a mixture combining 60 forward primers for TCR Vbeta segments and 13 reverse primers for TCR Jbeta segments was used. The table was pulled from immuneACCESS by TCRdb, which kept in-frame rearrangements only. Such tables lose some clones; where checked, under half of the loss comes from unresolved V genes, and the rest has no known cause. This sample lists about 170,000 clones; 80% were detected once. The ten largest clonotypes hold about 2.5% of the sample. The sequencing sample was made of PBMCs. These receptors all stem from a male donor in good health and CMV-seronegative.

V is TRBV7-9 and J is TRBJ2-7; 9 nucleotides match TRBD1. Germline lookup yields CDR1 SEHNR and CDR2 FQNEAQ (reference sequence). V was clipped by 5 bases and J by 3 bases; unmatched bases: 8. The CDR3 is 15 amino acids. This CDR3 is CASSPGTGIYYEQYF. The CDR3 DNA sequence: TGTGCCAGCAGCCCCGGGACAGGGATATACTACGAGCAGTACTTC.

This clone has a handful of counts. This chain links TRBV7-6 with TRBJ2-3, with 9 bases that match TRBD2. CDR1 and CDR2 (germline): SGHVS, FNYEAQ. J lost 0 bases, V lost 3 bases, and 10 bases had no gene match. The CDR3 covers 18 residues. This CDR3 is CASSFTLAGPFSTDTQYF. The CDR3 nucleotides read TGTGCCAGCAGCTTTACCCTAGCGGGGCCCTTTAGCACAGATACGCAGTATTTT.

The V and J genes are TRBV30 and TRBJ1-3; no reliable D call. Germline CDR1 is GTSNPN and CDR2 is SVGIG (reference sequence). The V and J ends lost 2 bases and 8 bases respectively, with 7 bases between them. The CDR3 length is 11 residues. In nucleotides, the CDR3 is TGTGCCTGGAGTCCCCGGGACACCATATATTTT. Translated, it gives CAWSPRDTIYF.

This clone was counted a single time. The rearrangement joins TRBV6-5 to TRBJ1-5; 9 nucleotides agree with TRBD1. V lost 2 bases to trimming and J lost 4 bases; unmatched junction nucleotides: 6. The CDR3 totals 16 residues. In germline, CDR1 is MNHEY, CDR2 SVGAGI. The CDR3 here is CASSYRTQGANQPQHF. CDR3 coding DNA: TGTGCCAGCAGTTACCGAACACAGGGGGCGAATCAGCCCCAGCATTTT.

CDR3 region: CASSADKLPYNEQFF. In DNA form, the CDR3 reads TGTGCCAGCAGCGCCGACAAGCTGCCCTACAATGAGCAGTTCTTC. The rearrangement uses TRBV9 and TRBJ2-1; D remains unclear. V was trimmed by 3 bases and J by 2 bases, leaving 12 bases between them. The CDR3 is 15 amino acids. Germline loops: CDR1 SGDLS, CDR2 YYNGEE.